A selection of T cell receptor beta chains follows, all from one sample in a study of regulatory T cells in long-lasting Graves disease. TCRdb re-analysed the multiplex PCR reads in MiXCR, keeping a single row per CDR3 protein. The sample has under 300,000 distinct CDR3 sequences, 20% seen once. Here the sequenced sample was peripheral blood mononuclear cells (PBMCs), taken at new diagnosis, from a patient treated with antithyroid drugs. These receptors all come from a female donor with Graves disease. Both conserved end residues are part of each CDR3.

v_gene: TRBV6-5; j_gene: TRBJ2-7; CDR3aa: CASSYSSGGAREQYF
v_gene: TRBV10-3; j_gene: TRBJ2-5; CDR3aa: CAISERLEETQYF
v_gene: TRBV19; j_gene: TRBJ1-1; CDR3aa: CASSQRTGNTEAFF
v_gene: TRBV12-3/TRBV12-4; j_gene: TRBJ2-2; CDR3aa: CASSLRGPPDAGELFF
v_gene: TRBV10-2; j_gene: TRBJ2-5; CDR3aa: CAPREETQYF
v_gene: TRBV7-9; j_gene: TRBJ2-5; CDR3aa: CASSLDETQYF
v_gene: TRBV6-1; j_gene: TRBJ1-5; CDR3aa: CASSRQGENQPQHF
v_gene: TRBV19; j_gene: TRBJ1-5; CDR3aa: CASSGTGDRQPQHF
v_gene: TRBV11-1; j_gene: TRBJ2-5; CDR3aa: CASMGTQETQYF
v_gene: TRBV10-1; j_gene: TRBJ1-2; CDR3aa: CASSETGRPSRGYTF
v_gene: TRBV6-1; j_gene: TRBJ2-3; CDR3aa: CASSPGRITDTQYF
v_gene: TRBV2; j_gene: TRBJ2-1; CDR3aa: CASSVNRNNEQFF
v_gene: TRBV15; j_gene: TRBJ2-3; CDR3aa: CATSRDLGPWGDTQYF
v_gene: TRBV2; j_gene: TRBJ1-6; CDR3aa: CASREGASNSPLHF
v_gene: TRBV20-1; j_gene: TRBJ2-5; CDR3aa: CSARYGQRGARETQYF
v_gene: TRBV10-3; j_gene: TRBJ2-1; CDR3aa: CAIFPGQGAGEQFF
v_gene: TRBV19; j_gene: TRBJ2-7; CDR3aa: CASSMAGYEQYF
v_gene: TRBV6-1; j_gene: TRBJ2-2; CDR3aa: CASRNDRVAGELFF
v_gene: TRBV19; j_gene: TRBJ2-7; CDR3aa: CATRPTGWSVYEQYF
v_gene: TRBV28; j_gene: TRBJ2-2; CDR3aa: CASSGAPPTGELFF
v_gene: TRBV4-1; j_gene: TRBJ2-2; CDR3aa: CASSPHSANTGELFF
v_gene: TRBV6-1; j_gene: TRBJ2-5; CDR3aa: CASRGTASPRETQYF
v_gene: TRBV28; j_gene: TRBJ1-5; CDR3aa: CASSLHTPRFRAYSNQPQHF
v_gene: TRBV11-2; j_gene: TRBJ1-2; CDR3aa: CASSLEGQGAVYGYTF
v_gene: TRBV12-3/TRBV12-4; j_gene: TRBJ2-5; CDR3aa: CASSSTAGVTAQYF
v_gene: TRBV7-2; j_gene: TRBJ1-5; CDR3aa: CASSLPHRDQPQHF
v_gene: TRBV9; j_gene: TRBJ2-3; CDR3aa: CASSVGAGGSDTQYF
v_gene: TRBV5-6; j_gene: TRBJ2-2; CDR3aa: CASSTVTGELFF
v_gene: TRBV9; j_gene: TRBJ2-5; CDR3aa: CASSAEAGETQYF
v_gene: TRBV7-9; j_gene: TRBJ2-5; CDR3aa: CASSLGHRRQETQYF
v_gene: TRBV5-4; j_gene: TRBJ1-2; CDR3aa: CASSRMDRIGNYGYTF
v_gene: TRBV6-1; j_gene: TRBJ1-5; CDR3aa: CASSGTVNYQPQHF
v_gene: TRBV19; j_gene: TRBJ2-7; CDR3aa: CASLKGLRPYEQYF
v_gene: TRBV12-3/TRBV12-4; j_gene: TRBJ2-7; CDR3aa: CASSLMGDSYEQYF
v_gene: TRBV6-1; j_gene: TRBJ2-1; CDR3aa: CASSEVLAGGPGVGFF
v_gene: TRBV6-2/TRBV6-3; j_gene: TRBJ2-5; CDR3aa: CASSYLQGLPQETQYF
v_gene: TRBV29-1; j_gene: TRBJ2-3; CDR3aa: CSALGTSTDTQYF
v_gene: TRBV13; j_gene: TRBJ2-1; CDR3aa: CASSPGDRDDEQFF
v_gene: TRBV11-2; j_gene: TRBJ2-1; CDR3aa: CASSLQWDSYNEQFF
v_gene: TRBV7-2; j_gene: TRBJ1-1; CDR3aa: CASSPSGNTEAFF
v_gene: TRBV5-6; j_gene: TRBJ2-1; CDR3aa: CASSWDRPGEQFF
v_gene: TRBV20-1; j_gene: TRBJ2-3; CDR3aa: CSAGTDSTDTQYF
v_gene: TRBV11-2; j_gene: TRBJ1-3; CDR3aa: CASSVGHPSGNTIYF
v_gene: TRBV5-1; j_gene: -; CDR3aa: CASRRTQGREETQYF
v_gene: TRBV7-2; j_gene: TRBJ2-5; CDR3aa: CASSDRLTQYF
v_gene: TRBV5-1; j_gene: TRBJ2-7; CDR3aa: CASSHTGTSSYEQYF
v_gene: TRBV7-2; j_gene: TRBJ2-7; CDR3aa: CASSPTGTGRSYEQYF
v_gene: TRBV6-5; j_gene: TRBJ2-7; CDR3aa: CASSYETEAYEQYF
v_gene: TRBV24-1; j_gene: TRBJ1-2; CDR3aa: CATSDPTELYGYTF
v_gene: TRBV12-3/TRBV12-4; j_gene: TRBJ2-2; CDR3aa: CASSFQNRNTGELFF
v_gene: TRBV7-2; j_gene: TRBJ2-7; CDR3aa: CASSLGTSGGTYEQYF